Reported below is one TCR beta chain. What it binds is unknown. This sample is drawn from a study of cytomegalovirus exposure and HLA in healthy donors. Across the study: The 100 to 150 validation repertoires and the approximately 700 first-cohort repertoires shared a platform, a later analysis reported.

Profiled with immunoSEQ multiplex PCR; TCRdb holds only in-frame clones, not every one. This repertoire shows around 130,000 clones, 85% to 90% found once; its top ten account for 3% to 3.5%. Broader study findings: Cytomegalovirus association was listed for 164 TCR beta chains. Reported results showed that the classifier diagnosed cytomegalovirus status with high specificity and sensitivity.

In germline, CDR1 is SGHRS, CDR2 YFSETQ. There are 13 residues in the CDR3. The V end was cut by 4 bases, the J end by 3 bases, with 11 bases between. The chain is built from TRBV5-1 and TRBJ2-7, with D hard to call. Sequences were obtained from PBMCs. The clonotype was recovered from a man aged 25 to 40 in good health and CMV-seronegative. This CDR3 is CASSVGSDYEQYF. As DNA, the CDR3 is TGCGCCAGCAGCGTGGGTAGTGACTACGAGCAGTACTTC.